The T cell receptor (beta chain) under discussion was sequenced for a study of OX40 agonist ivuxolimab in advanced cancers. The CDR3 covers 17 residues. The J segment lost 4 bases and the V segment lost 0 bases, leaving 8 bases of the junction unmatched. Germline-derived CDR1 and CDR2 are LGHNA and YNFKEQ. Only in-frame clones appear in the TCRdb table, and some are missing; sequencing was by immunoSEQ multiplex PCR. The sample consists of 15,000 to 20,000 clones, around 80% of them appearing once. The source material was CD4+ or CD8+ T cells sorted from blood, sampled in a trial of the OX40 agonist ivuxolimab. V gene TRBV4-2 combines with J gene TRBJ2-3; 9 nucleotides agree with TRBD2. This clonotype was sampled from an adult with an advanced solid tumor such as melanoma, head and neck, liver or kidney cancer. Here the CDR3 DNA reads TGTGCCAGCAGCCAAGATCTGGGCGGGGGGGCCTCAGATACGCAGTATTTT. Amino acid sequence: CASSQDLGGGASDTQYF.